These T cell receptor beta chains were read from a single sample in a study of cytomegalovirus exposure and HLA in healthy donors. Sequencing was performed with immunoSEQ multiplex PCR; in TCRdb, only in-frame clones are kept and a portion is missing. The sample consists of a few hundred thousand clones, 85% to 95% of them appearing once. The sequencing input was PBMCs. The receptor set was obtained from a girl aged 2 to 9 in good health and CMV-seronegative. The CDR3 runs from the conserved cysteine through the conserved F or W. Fields, in order: V gene, CDR3 length, J gene, D gene, clone size, CDR3 DNA, CDR3 protein. The D gene is left open where the match is weak. Expanded clones are given a class, and other clones once, few, many or no size at all.

V gene: TRBV10-3
CDR3 length: 14
J gene: TRBJ2-3
D gene: TRBD2
clone size: NA
CDR3 DNA: TGTGCCACCCGACTAGCGGGGGGCACAGATACGCAGTATTTT
CDR3 protein: CATRLAGGTDTQYF

V gene: TRBV20-1
CDR3 length: 11
J gene: TRBJ1-5
D gene: NA
clone size: NA
CDR3 DNA: TGCAGTGCTAGAGATCGACAGGCCCAGCATTTT
CDR3 protein: CSARDRQAQHF

V gene: TRBV10-2
CDR3 length: 15
J gene: TRBJ1-5
D gene: NA
clone size: once
CDR3 DNA: TGCGCCAGCAGGGAAGGGGCAGGGCTAAATCAGCCCCAGCATTTT
CDR3 protein: CASREGAGLNQPQHF

V gene: TRBV5-4
CDR3 length: 15
J gene: TRBJ1-3
D gene: NA
clone size: NA
CDR3 DNA: TGTGCCAGCATGGAGATTGGCGGCTCTGGAAACACCATATATTTT
CDR3 protein: CASMEIGGSGNTIYF

V gene: TRBV5-6
CDR3 length: 15
J gene: TRBJ2-3
D gene: NA
clone size: NA
CDR3 DNA: TGTGCCAGCAGCTTGGTTGGCGGGCTCCCAGATACGCAGTATTTT
CDR3 protein: CASSLVGGLPDTQYF

V gene: TRBV10-2
CDR3 length: 14
J gene: TRBJ1-1
D gene: NA
clone size: NA
CDR3 DNA: TGCGCCAGCAGTGAGTCGATCGGGGGCACTGAAGCTTTCTTT
CDR3 protein: CASSESIGGTEAFF

V gene: TRBV6-5
CDR3 length: 15
J gene: TRBJ1-1
D gene: TRBD1
clone size: NA
CDR3 DNA: TGTGCCAGCAGTTACTCGGGCCAGGGGGACACTGAAGCTTTCTTT
CDR3 protein: CASSYSGQGDTEAFF

V gene: TRBV7-9
CDR3 length: 15
J gene: TRBJ1-4
D gene: TRBD1
clone size: NA
CDR3 DNA: TGTTCCAGCAGCTTAGTCGGTACAGGGGTTGAAAAACTGTTTTTT
CDR3 protein: CSSSLVGTGVEKLFF

V gene: TRBV4-1
CDR3 length: 14
J gene: TRBJ2-1
D gene: TRBD2
clone size: NA
CDR3 DNA: TGCGCCAGCAGCTTGGGGCGGGGGGGTTATGAGCAGTTCTTC
CDR3 protein: CASSLGRGGYEQFF

V gene: TRBV11-2
CDR3 length: 11
J gene: TRBJ2-7
D gene: NA
clone size: once
CDR3 DNA: TGTGCCAGCAGCTTAGGTAACGAGCAGTACTTC
CDR3 protein: CASSLGNEQYF

V gene: TRBV21-1
CDR3 length: 12
J gene: TRBJ1-5
D gene: NA
clone size: NA
CDR3 DNA: TGTGCCAGCAGTGACTACAGGGGGCCCCAGCATTTT
CDR3 protein: CASSDYRGPQHF

V gene: TRBV27
CDR3 length: 17
J gene: TRBJ2-7
D gene: NA
clone size: NA
CDR3 DNA: TGTGCCAGCAGCAATTGGGTGGGTGGGGGGTACTTCGGGGAGCAGTACTTC
CDR3 protein: CASSNWVGGGYFGEQYF

V gene: TRBV5-6
CDR3 length: 15
J gene: TRBJ2-4
D gene: NA
clone size: NA
CDR3 DNA: TGTGCCAGCAGCCGCCCTTCCGGGGCCAAAAACATTCAGTACTTC
CDR3 protein: CASSRPSGAKNIQYF

V gene: TRBV19
CDR3 length: 15
J gene: TRBJ2-7
D gene: TRBD1
clone size: NA
CDR3 DNA: TGTGCCAGTAGACCTTCACAGGGGGGACCCTACGAGCAGTACTTC
CDR3 protein: CASRPSQGGPYEQYF

V gene: TRBV15
CDR3 length: 14
J gene: TRBJ2-1
D gene: NA
clone size: once
CDR3 DNA: TGTGCCACCAGCAGAGGGAGCTCCTACAATGAGCAGTTCTTC
CDR3 protein: CATSRGSSYNEQFF

V gene: TRBV2
CDR3 length: 15
J gene: TRBJ2-7
D gene: TRBD2
clone size: few
CDR3 DNA: TGTGCCAGCAGTGAAGCTAGCGGGAGCTCCTACGAGCAGTACTTC
CDR3 protein: CASSEASGSSYEQYF

V gene: TRBV10-2
CDR3 length: 13
J gene: TRBJ1-4
D gene: NA
clone size: NA
CDR3 DNA: TGCGCCAGCAGTGCCTTAGGATCTAGTGAACTGTTTTTT
CDR3 protein: CASSALGSSELFF

V gene: TRBV29-1
CDR3 length: 11
J gene: TRBJ1-2
D gene: TRBD1
clone size: NA
CDR3 DNA: TGCAGCGTTGAGACAGGGTCTGGCTACACCTTC
CDR3 protein: CSVETGSGYTF

V gene: TRBV7-9
CDR3 length: 15
J gene: TRBJ2-3
D gene: TRBD2
clone size: NA
CDR3 DNA: TGTGCCAGCAGCTTCCGACTAGCGGGAGAGATGGCGCAGTATTTT
CDR3 protein: CASSFRLAGEMAQYF

V gene: TRBV7-6
CDR3 length: 11
J gene: TRBJ1-2
D gene: TRBD1
clone size: NA
CDR3 DNA: TGTGCCATCCGGGACAGCTATGGCTACACCTTC
CDR3 protein: CAIRDSYGYTF

V gene: TRBV15
CDR3 length: 15
J gene: TRBJ1-6
D gene: TRBD1
clone size: NA
CDR3 DNA: TGTGCCACCAGCAGAGAAACAGGGGGAACTTCACCCCTCCACTTT
CDR3 protein: CATSRETGGTSPLHF

V gene: TRBV27
CDR3 length: 15
J gene: TRBJ2-7
D gene: NA
clone size: NA
CDR3 DNA: TGTGCCAGCAGTTTCGCCCCAACAGTCTCCTACGAGCAGTACTTC
CDR3 protein: CASSFAPTVSYEQYF

V gene: TRBV2
CDR3 length: 12
J gene: TRBJ1-5
D gene: NA
clone size: NA
CDR3 DNA: TGTGCCAGCAGACTGGGGAGTCAGCCCCAGCATTTT
CDR3 protein: CASRLGSQPQHF

V gene: TRBV11-3
CDR3 length: 14
J gene: TRBJ2-7
D gene: NA
clone size: NA
CDR3 DNA: TGTGCCAGCAGCTTATCTACTGCGGGGTACGAGCAGTACTTC
CDR3 protein: CASSLSTAGYEQYF

V gene: TRBV6-6
CDR3 length: 15
J gene: TRBJ2-1
D gene: TRBD1
clone size: once
CDR3 DNA: TGTGCCAGCAGGGACCGGGACAGGTCCTACAATGAGCAGTTCTTC
CDR3 protein: CASRDRDRSYNEQFF

V gene: TRBV11-1
CDR3 length: 14
J gene: TRBJ2-7
D gene: TRBD1
clone size: few
CDR3 DNA: TGTGCCAGCAGCTTAGGGACAGGGGCCTACGAGCAGTACTTC
CDR3 protein: CASSLGTGAYEQYF

V gene: TRBV28
CDR3 length: 12
J gene: TRBJ2-7
D gene: NA
clone size: NA
CDR3 DNA: TGTGCCAGCAGTGCCTCGGTCTACGAGCAGTACTTC
CDR3 protein: CASSASVYEQYF

V gene: TRBV19
CDR3 length: 13
J gene: TRBJ1-2
D gene: TRBD1
clone size: NA
CDR3 DNA: TGTGCCAGTAGTATGGGACAGGGCTATGGCTACACCTTC
CDR3 protein: CASSMGQGYGYTF

V gene: TRBV10-2
CDR3 length: 12
J gene: TRBJ1-2
D gene: NA
clone size: NA
CDR3 DNA: TGCGCTGCGGTCGGCAGTAACTATGGCTACACCTTC
CDR3 protein: CAAVGSNYGYTF

V gene: TRBV30
CDR3 length: 12
J gene: TRBJ2-5
D gene: NA
clone size: NA
CDR3 DNA: TGTGCCTGGACTTACCAGAAAGAGACCCAGTACTTC
CDR3 protein: CAWTYQKETQYF

V gene: TRBV15
CDR3 length: 15
J gene: TRBJ2-3
D gene: TRBD1
clone size: NA
CDR3 DNA: TGTGCCACCAGCAGCGTGGGACAGGGGACAGATACGCAGTATTTT
CDR3 protein: CATSSVGQGTDTQYF

V gene: TRBV6-5
CDR3 length: 15
J gene: TRBJ1-4
D gene: TRBD1
clone size: NA
CDR3 DNA: TGTGCCAGCAGTTATTCACAGGGGAACTTCGGAAAACTGTTTTTT
CDR3 protein: CASSYSQGNFGKLFF

V gene: TRBV18
CDR3 length: 14
J gene: TRBJ2-7
D gene: NA
clone size: NA
CDR3 DNA: TGTGCCAGCTCACCGCTCGGTCCGGGGGTCGAGCAGTACTTC
CDR3 protein: CASSPLGPGVEQYF

V gene: TRBV6-5
CDR3 length: 13
J gene: TRBJ1-1
D gene: NA
clone size: NA
CDR3 DNA: TGTGCCAGCAGTTATAAGGAGACCACTGAAGCTTTCTTT
CDR3 protein: CASSYKETTEAFF

V gene: TRBV30
CDR3 length: 16
J gene: TRBJ2-7
D gene: TRBD2
clone size: once
CDR3 DNA: TGTGCCTGGAGTGTCGGACTAGTTTTTGATTCGGGCGAGCAGTACTTC
CDR3 protein: CAWSVGLVFDSGEQYF

V gene: TRBV2
CDR3 length: 13
J gene: TRBJ1-5
D gene: TRBD1
clone size: NA
CDR3 DNA: TGTGCCAGTAGACAGGGGGCTAGTCAGCCCCAGCATTTT
CDR3 protein: CASRQGASQPQHF

V gene: TRBV18
CDR3 length: 12
J gene: TRBJ1-1
D gene: NA
clone size: NA
CDR3 DNA: TGTGCCAGCTTAAATGGGGCCACTGAAGCTTTCTTT
CDR3 protein: CASLNGATEAFF

V gene: TRBV2
CDR3 length: 15
J gene: TRBJ2-5
D gene: TRBD2
clone size: NA
CDR3 DNA: TGTGCCAGCAGTGAGGGAGCTAGCGGGATTGAGACCCAGTACTTC
CDR3 protein: CASSEGASGIETQYF

V gene: TRBV19
CDR3 length: 13
J gene: TRBJ1-1
D gene: NA
clone size: NA
CDR3 DNA: TGTGCCAGTAGTATAGCACTGGCGGGTGAAGCTTTCTTT
CDR3 protein: CASSIALAGEAFF

V gene: TRBV6-4
CDR3 length: 15
J gene: TRBJ2-1
D gene: NA
clone size: NA
CDR3 DNA: TGTGCCAGCAGTGAAGTGCTAGCTTTTTACAATGAGCAGTTCTTC
CDR3 protein: CASSEVLAFYNEQFF

V gene: TRBV5-5
CDR3 length: 14
J gene: TRBJ2-1
D gene: NA
clone size: NA
CDR3 DNA: TGTGCCAGCAGCTGGCGGGACTTTCCATCTGAGCAGTTCTTC
CDR3 protein: CASSWRDFPSEQFF

V gene: TRBV7-9
CDR3 length: 18
J gene: TRBJ2-5
D gene: TRBD2
clone size: NA
CDR3 DNA: TGTGCCAGCAGTCCCGATGCCCTACTAGCGGGGGGGCGAGAGACCCAGTACTTC
CDR3 protein: CASSPDALLAGGRETQYF

V gene: TRBV10-3
CDR3 length: 18
J gene: TRBJ2-1
D gene: TRBD2
clone size: once
CDR3 DNA: TGTGCCTGCACCGGGACTAGCGGGAGCCTGAGCTCCTACAATGAGCAGTTCTTC
CDR3 protein: CACTGTSGSLSSYNEQFF

V gene: TRBV18
CDR3 length: 13
J gene: TRBJ2-7
D gene: NA
clone size: NA
CDR3 DNA: TGTGCCAGCTCACCGCCAACAGGATACGAGCAGTACTTC
CDR3 protein: CASSPPTGYEQYF

V gene: TRBV6-1
CDR3 length: 14
J gene: TRBJ1-2
D gene: TRBD1
clone size: NA
CDR3 DNA: TGTGCCAGCAGTGAATCGGACAGGGGCCATGGCTACACCTTC
CDR3 protein: CASSESDRGHGYTF

V gene: TRBV28
CDR3 length: 15
J gene: TRBJ1-2
D gene: TRBD1
clone size: once
CDR3 DNA: TGTGCCAGCAGTTTAACGGTGACAGGGGCGATCAGCTACACCTTC
CDR3 protein: CASSLTVTGAISYTF

V gene: TRBV28
CDR3 length: 12
J gene: TRBJ1-5
D gene: NA
clone size: NA
CDR3 DNA: TGTGCCAGCAGCCCGAGCAATCAGCCCCAGCATTTT
CDR3 protein: CASSPSNQPQHF

V gene: TRBV10-2
CDR3 length: 13
J gene: TRBJ1-2
D gene: TRBD1
clone size: NA
CDR3 DNA: TGCGCCAGCAGTGAGAGCCTGACAGGGGGCAACACCTTC
CDR3 protein: CASSESLTGGNTF

V gene: TRBV7-9
CDR3 length: 16
J gene: TRBJ2-3
D gene: TRBD2
clone size: NA
CDR3 DNA: TGTGCCAGCAGCTCCCTGGGGGCGGGGGGGACCGATACGCAGTATTTT
CDR3 protein: CASSSLGAGGTDTQYF

V gene: TRBV9
CDR3 length: 16
J gene: TRBJ2-7
D gene: NA
clone size: NA
CDR3 DNA: TGTGCCAGCAGCGTAGGTGGCTCAAAAACACACTACGAGCAGTACTTC
CDR3 protein: CASSVGGSKTHYEQYF

V gene: TRBV4-1
CDR3 length: 15
J gene: TRBJ2-7
D gene: TRBD2
clone size: few
CDR3 DNA: TGCGCCAGCAGCGAGACTAGCGGGGGGGGCTACGAGCAGTACTTC
CDR3 protein: CASSETSGGGYEQYF

V gene: TRBV16
CDR3 length: 13
J gene: TRBJ2-1
D gene: TRBD1
clone size: few
CDR3 DNA: TGTGCCAGCAGCCAGGGGACAGTCAATGAGCAGTTCTTC
CDR3 protein: CASSQGTVNEQFF

V gene: TRBV4-1
CDR3 length: 14
J gene: TRBJ1-4
D gene: TRBD1
clone size: NA
CDR3 DNA: TGCGCCAGCAGCCCCCCGGACAGGACAGAAAAACTGTTTTTT
CDR3 protein: CASSPPDRTEKLFF

V gene: TRBV20-1
CDR3 length: 10
J gene: TRBJ2-7
D gene: NA
clone size: NA
CDR3 DNA: TGCAGTGCCGCAGAGGACGAGCAGTACTTC
CDR3 protein: CSAAEDEQYF